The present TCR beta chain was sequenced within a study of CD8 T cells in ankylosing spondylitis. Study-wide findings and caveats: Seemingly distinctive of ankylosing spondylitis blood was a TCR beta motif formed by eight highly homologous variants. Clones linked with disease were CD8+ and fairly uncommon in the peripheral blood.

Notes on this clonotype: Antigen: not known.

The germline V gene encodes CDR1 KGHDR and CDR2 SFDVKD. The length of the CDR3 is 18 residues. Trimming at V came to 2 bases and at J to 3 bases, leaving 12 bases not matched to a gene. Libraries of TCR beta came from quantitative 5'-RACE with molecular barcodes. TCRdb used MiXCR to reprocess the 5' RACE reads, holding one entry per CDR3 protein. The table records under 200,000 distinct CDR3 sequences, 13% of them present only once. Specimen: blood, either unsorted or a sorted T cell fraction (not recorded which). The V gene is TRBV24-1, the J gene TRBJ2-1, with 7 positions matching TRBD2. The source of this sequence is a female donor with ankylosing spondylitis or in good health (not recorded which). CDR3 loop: CATSDSLSKREFYNEQFF. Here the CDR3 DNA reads TGTGCCACCAGTGATTCCCTCTCCAAGCGGGAATTCTACAATGAGCAGTTCTTC.